The clone carrying this T cell receptor beta chain was seen many times. During its preparation, the TCRbeta library received unique molecular identifiers. TCRdb itself ran the PCR reads through MiXCR, one entry per CDR3 protein. The table lists some 200,000 distinct CDR3 sequences, roughly 15% of them singletons, with approximately 13% in the top ten. This sample is drawn from a study of T-cell reconstitution after alpha-beta-depleted transplantation in children. The germline gives CDR1 SGHKS, CDR2 YYEKEE (reference sequence). V gave up 4 bases and J gave up 6 bases, with 12 bases separating them. The CDR3 loop spans 13 amino acids.

The sequencing here drew on PBMCs from the stem cell graft donor, taken from the stem cell graft. This clonotype was obtained from a human donor who donated a stem cell graft to a child with acute lymphoblastic leukemia. The V gene is TRBV5-5, the J gene TRBJ2-3; tentatively, D is TRBD1 (6 bases). CDR3 region: CASSLRGSDTQYF. The CDR3 DNA sequence: TGTGCCAGCAGCCTTAGGGGGAGCGATACGCAGTATTTT.